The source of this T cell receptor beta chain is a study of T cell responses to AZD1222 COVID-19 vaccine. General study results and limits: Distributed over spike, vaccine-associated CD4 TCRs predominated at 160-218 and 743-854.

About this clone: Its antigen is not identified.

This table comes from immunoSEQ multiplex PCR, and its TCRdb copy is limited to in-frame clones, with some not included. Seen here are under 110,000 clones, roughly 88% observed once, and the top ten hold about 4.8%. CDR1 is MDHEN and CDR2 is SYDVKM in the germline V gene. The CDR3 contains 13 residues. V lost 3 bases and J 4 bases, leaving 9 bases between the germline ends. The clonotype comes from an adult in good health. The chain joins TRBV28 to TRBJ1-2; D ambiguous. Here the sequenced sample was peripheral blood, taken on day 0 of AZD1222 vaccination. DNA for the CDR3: TGTGCCAGCAGTTTGGCGATCATCTATGGCTACACCTTC. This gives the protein CASSLAIIYGYTF.